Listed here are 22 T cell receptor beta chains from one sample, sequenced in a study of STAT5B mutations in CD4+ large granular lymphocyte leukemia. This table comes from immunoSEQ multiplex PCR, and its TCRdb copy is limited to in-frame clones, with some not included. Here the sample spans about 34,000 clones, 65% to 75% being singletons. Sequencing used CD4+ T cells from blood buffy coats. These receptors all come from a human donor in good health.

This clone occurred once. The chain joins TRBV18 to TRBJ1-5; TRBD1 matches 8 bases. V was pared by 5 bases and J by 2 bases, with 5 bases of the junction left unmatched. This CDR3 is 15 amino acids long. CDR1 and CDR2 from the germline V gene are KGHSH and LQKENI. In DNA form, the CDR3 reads TGTGCCAGCTCAGCAGAGACAGGGGGCAATCAGCCCCAGCATTTT. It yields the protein CASSAETGGNQPQHF.

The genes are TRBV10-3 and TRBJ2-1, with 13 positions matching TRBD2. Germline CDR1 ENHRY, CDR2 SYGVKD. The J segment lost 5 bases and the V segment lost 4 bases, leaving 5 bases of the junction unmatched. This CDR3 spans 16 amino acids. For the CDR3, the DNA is TGTGCCATCAGTGGGACTAGCGGGAGCGTAAACAATGAGCAGTTCTTC. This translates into CAISGTSGSVNNEQFF.

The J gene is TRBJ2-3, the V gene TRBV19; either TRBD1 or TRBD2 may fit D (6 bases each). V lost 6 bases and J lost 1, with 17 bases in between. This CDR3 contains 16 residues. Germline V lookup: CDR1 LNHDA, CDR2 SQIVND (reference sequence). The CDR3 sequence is CASRGGQGGGTDTQYF. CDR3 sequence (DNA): TGTGCCAGTAGGGGGGGCCAGGGTGGAGGCACAGATACGCAGTATTTT. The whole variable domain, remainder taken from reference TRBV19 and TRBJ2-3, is DGGITQSPKYLFRKEGQNVTLSCEQNLNHDAMYWYRQDPGQGLRLIYYSQIVNDFQKGDIAEGYSVSREKKESFPLTVTSAQKNPTAFYLCASRGGQGGGTDTQYFGPGTRLTVL.

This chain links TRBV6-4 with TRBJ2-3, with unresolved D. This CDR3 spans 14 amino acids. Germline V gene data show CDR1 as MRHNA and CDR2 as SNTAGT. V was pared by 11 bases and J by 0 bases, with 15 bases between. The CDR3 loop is CACSSTSSTDTQYF. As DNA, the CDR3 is TGTGCCTGTAGTAGCACGTCTAGCACAGATACGCAGTATTTT.

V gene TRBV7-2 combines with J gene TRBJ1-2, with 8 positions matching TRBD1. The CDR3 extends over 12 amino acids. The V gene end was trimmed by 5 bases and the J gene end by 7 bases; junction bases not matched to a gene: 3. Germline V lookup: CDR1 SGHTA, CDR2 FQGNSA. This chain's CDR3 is CASSVTGVGYTF. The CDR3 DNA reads TGTGCCAGCAGCGTGACAGGGGTTGGCTACACCTTC.

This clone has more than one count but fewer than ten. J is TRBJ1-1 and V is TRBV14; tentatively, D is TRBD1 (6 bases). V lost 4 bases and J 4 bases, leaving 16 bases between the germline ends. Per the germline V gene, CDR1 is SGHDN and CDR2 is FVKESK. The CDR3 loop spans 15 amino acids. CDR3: CASSPLQGKGTEAFF. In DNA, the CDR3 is TGTGCCAGCAGCCCCCTACAGGGTAAGGGCACTGAAGCTTTCTTT.

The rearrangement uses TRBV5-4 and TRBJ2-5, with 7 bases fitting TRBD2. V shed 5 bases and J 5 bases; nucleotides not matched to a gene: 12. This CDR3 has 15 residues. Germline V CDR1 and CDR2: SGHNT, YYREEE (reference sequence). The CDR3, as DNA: TGTGCCAGCAGTCGGACTAGTAGCGGTGAGGAGACCCAGTACTTC. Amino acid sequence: CASSRTSSGEETQYF.

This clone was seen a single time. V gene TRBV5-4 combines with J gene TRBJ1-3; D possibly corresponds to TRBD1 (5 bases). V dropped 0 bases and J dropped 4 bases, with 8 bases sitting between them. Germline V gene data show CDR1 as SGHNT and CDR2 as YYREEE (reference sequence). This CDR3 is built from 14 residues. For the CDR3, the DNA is TGTGCCAGCAGCTTGGCCGGGGGAGGAAACACCATATATTTT. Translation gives CASSLAGGGNTIYF.

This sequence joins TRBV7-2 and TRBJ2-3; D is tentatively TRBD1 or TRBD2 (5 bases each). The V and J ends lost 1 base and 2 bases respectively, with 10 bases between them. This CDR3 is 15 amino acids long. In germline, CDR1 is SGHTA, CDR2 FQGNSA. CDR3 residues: CASSLGSGTTDTQYF. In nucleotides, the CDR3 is TGTGCCAGCAGCTTAGGGTCGGGGACCACAGATACGCAGTATTTT. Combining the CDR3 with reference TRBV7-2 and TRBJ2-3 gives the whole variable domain GAGVSQSPSNKVTEKGKDVELRCDPISGHTALYWYRQSLGQGLEFLIYFQGNSAPDKSGLPSDRFSAERTGGSVSTLTIQRTQQEDSAVYLCASSLGSGTTDTQYFGPGTRLTVL.

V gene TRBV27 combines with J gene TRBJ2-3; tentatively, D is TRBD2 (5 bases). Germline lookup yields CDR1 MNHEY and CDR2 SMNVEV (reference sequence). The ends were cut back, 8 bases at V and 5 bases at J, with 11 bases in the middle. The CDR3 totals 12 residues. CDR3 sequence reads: CASLSRGDTQYF. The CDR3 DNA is TGTGCCAGCCTCTCACGGGGAGATACGCAGTATTTT.

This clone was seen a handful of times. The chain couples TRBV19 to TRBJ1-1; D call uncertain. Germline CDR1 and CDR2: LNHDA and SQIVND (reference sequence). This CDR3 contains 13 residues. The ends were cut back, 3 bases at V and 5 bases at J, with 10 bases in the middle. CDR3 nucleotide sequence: TGTGCCAGTAGTATGAAAGGTAGTACTGAAGCTTTCTTT. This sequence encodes CASSMKGSTEAFF. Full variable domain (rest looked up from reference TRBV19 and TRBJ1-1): DGGITQSPKYLFRKEGQNVTLSCEQNLNHDAMYWYRQDPGQGLRLIYYSQIVNDFQKGDIAEGYSVSREKKESFPLTVTSAQKNPTAFYLCASSMKGSTEAFFGQGTRLTVV.

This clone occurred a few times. In DNA, the CDR3 is TGCGCCAGCAGTGAGTTGGCAGGGGCAAATCAGCCCCAGCATTTT. Translated, it gives CASSELAGANQPQHF. The rearrangement uses TRBV10-2 and TRBJ1-5; D perhaps matches TRBD1 (6 bases). Germline CDR1 and CDR2: WSHSY and SAAADI. V was cut by 1 base and J by 4 bases, with 11 bases left in between. This CDR3 spans 15 amino acids.

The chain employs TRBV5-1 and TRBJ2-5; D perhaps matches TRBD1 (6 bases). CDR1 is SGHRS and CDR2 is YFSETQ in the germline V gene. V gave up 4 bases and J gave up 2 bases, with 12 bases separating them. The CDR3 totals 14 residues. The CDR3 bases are TGCGCCAGCAGCCCGGGACATGGGCAAGAGACCCAGTACTTC. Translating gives CASSPGHGQETQYF.

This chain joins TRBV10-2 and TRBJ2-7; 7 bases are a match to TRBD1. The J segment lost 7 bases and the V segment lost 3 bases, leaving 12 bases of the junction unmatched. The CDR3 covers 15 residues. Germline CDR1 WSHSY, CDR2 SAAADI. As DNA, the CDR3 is TGCGCCAGCAGTGATACAGGGGTTCGCAGGGGGGAGCAGTACTTC. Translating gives CASSDTGVRRGEQYF.

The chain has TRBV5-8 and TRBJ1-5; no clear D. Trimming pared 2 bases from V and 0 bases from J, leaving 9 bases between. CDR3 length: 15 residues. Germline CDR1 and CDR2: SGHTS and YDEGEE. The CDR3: CASSFWEYSNQPQHF. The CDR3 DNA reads TGTGCCAGCAGCTTCTGGGAATATAGCAATCAGCCCCAGCATTTT.

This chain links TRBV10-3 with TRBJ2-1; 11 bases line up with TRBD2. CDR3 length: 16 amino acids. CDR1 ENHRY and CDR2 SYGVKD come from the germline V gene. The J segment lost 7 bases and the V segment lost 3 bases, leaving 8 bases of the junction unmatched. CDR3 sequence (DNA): TGTGCCATCAGTGATGGGATGGCTAGCGGGAGGAATGAGCAGTTCTTC. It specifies CAISDGMASGRNEQFF.

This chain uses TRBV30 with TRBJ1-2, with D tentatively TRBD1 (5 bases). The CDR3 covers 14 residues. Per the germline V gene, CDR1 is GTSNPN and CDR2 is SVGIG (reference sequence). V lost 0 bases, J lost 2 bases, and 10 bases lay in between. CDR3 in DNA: TGTGCCTGGAGTGTACAGGCGTCCAACTATGGCTACACCTTC. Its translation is CAWSVQASNYGYTF. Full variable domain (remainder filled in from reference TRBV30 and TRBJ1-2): SQTIHQWPATLVQPVGSPLSLECTVEGTSNPNLYWYRQAAGRGLQLLFYSVGIGQISSEVPQNLSASRPQDRQFILSSKKLLLSDSGFYLCAWSVQASNYGYTFGSGTRLTVV.

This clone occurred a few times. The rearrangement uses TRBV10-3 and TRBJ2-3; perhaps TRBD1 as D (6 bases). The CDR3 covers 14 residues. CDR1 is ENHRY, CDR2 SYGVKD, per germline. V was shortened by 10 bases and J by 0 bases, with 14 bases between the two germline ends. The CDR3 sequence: CATSQGPSTDTQYF. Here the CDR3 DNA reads TGTGCCACCTCGCAGGGGCCCAGCACAGATACGCAGTATTTT.

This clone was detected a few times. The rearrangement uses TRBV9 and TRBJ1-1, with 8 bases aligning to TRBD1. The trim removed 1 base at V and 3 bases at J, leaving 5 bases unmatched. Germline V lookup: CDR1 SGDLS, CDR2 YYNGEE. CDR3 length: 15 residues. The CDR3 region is CASSVLDRADTEAFF. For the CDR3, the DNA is TGTGCCAGCAGCGTACTGGACAGGGCGGACACTGAAGCTTTCTTT.

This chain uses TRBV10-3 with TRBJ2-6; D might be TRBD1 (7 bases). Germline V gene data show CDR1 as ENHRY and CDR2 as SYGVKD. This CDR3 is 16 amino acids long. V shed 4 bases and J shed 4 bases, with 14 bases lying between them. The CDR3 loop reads CAISVVRGAGANVLTF. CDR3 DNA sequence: TGTGCCATCAGTGTCGTCAGGGGGGCAGGGGCCAACGTCCTGACTTTC.

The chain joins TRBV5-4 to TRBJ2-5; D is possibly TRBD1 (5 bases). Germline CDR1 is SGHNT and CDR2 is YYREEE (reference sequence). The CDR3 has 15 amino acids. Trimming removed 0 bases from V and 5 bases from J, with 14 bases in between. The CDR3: CASSLEGHRWETQYF. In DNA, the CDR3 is TGTGCCAGCAGCTTGGAAGGACACAGGTGGGAGACCCAGTACTTC.

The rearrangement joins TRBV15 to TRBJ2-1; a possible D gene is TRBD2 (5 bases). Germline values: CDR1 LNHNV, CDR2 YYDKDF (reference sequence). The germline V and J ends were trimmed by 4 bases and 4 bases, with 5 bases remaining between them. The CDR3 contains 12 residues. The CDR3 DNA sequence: TGTGCCACCAGCACGGGGTACAATGAGCAGTTCTTC. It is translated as CATSTGYNEQFF.